This T cell receptor beta chain was documented in a study of blood T cell repertoires in COVID-19. Background on the study: Samples of COVID-19 (acute and convalescent) were obtained from the United States, Italy and Spain. PBMCs, B-cell-depleted T cells, or T cells provided the cDNA or gDNA that made up the material.

Authors' methods: Estimates of nucleated cell counts were drawn from the amplification of reference gene primers. The table came from immunoSEQ multiplex PCR; TCRdb's copy has only in-frame clones and leaves some out. Clone size and the V and J calls come from that table; the DNA yielded D and trimming. Found here are hundreds of thousands of clones, around four fifths of them singletons; the top ten hold 9.5% to 15%. This TCR derives from a woman in her sixties with active or convalescent COVID-19. The sequenced sample consisted of peripheral blood.

The CDR3 coding sequence is TGCGCCAGCAGGGGGCAATCCGGGACAGGGGAAAAACTGTTTTTT. Protein: CASRGQSGTGEKLFF. The genes are TRBV5-1 and TRBJ1-4; TRBD1 agrees at 9 bases. J was trimmed by 8 bases and V by 5 bases; bases with no gene match: 10. From germline, CDR1 is SGHRS and CDR2 YFSETQ. The CDR3 is 15 residues long. The full variable domain, its missing parts supplied by reference TRBV5-1 and TRBJ1-4, is KAGVTQTPRYLIKTRGQQVTLSCSPISGHRSVSWYQQTPGQGLQFLFEYFSETQRNKGNFPGRFSGRQFSNSRSEMNVSTLELGDSALYLCASRGQSGTGEKLFFGSGTQLSVL.